The 20 T cell receptor beta chains given below trace back to one sample, sequenced in a study of blood T cell repertoires in COVID-19. Only in-frame clones appear in the TCRdb table, and some are missing; sequencing was by immunoSEQ multiplex PCR. The table has 150,000 to 180,000 clones, roughly four fifths seen once. Sequencing was performed on peripheral blood. All receptors come from a woman in her sixties or seventies with acute or convalescent COVID-19.

V usage is TRBV6-1 and J usage is TRBJ1-2; 8 nucleotides align to TRBD1. The CDR3 loop spans 14 amino acids. Germline V gives CDR1 MNHNS, CDR2 SASEGT. Unmatched junction bases numbered 8, after V lost 3 bases and J lost 8 bases. The CDR3 sequence is CASSDGQGGRGYTF. The DNA of the CDR3 is TGTGCCAGCAGTGATGGACAGGGAGGACGCGGCTACACCTTC.

V and J are TRBV14 and TRBJ1-4, with a possible D match to TRBD1 (6 bases). Trimming removed 0 bases at V and 4 bases at J, with 21 bases between. Germline V gives CDR1 SGHDN, CDR2 FVKESK. This CDR3 spans 19 amino acids. Here the CDR3 reads CASSQEQGGFHTGNEKLFF. Here the CDR3 DNA reads TGTGCCAGCAGCCAAGAACAGGGAGGGTTTCATACGGGTAATGAAAAACTGTTTTTT. The whole variable domain, filled in from reference TRBV14 and TRBJ1-4, reads EAGVTQFPSHSVIEKGQTVTLRCDPISGHDNLYWYRRVMGKEIKFLLHFVKESKQDESGMPNNRFLAERTGGTYSTLKVQPAELEDSGVYFCASSQEQGGFHTGNEKLFFGSGTQLSVL.

This clone appeared a single time. This chain joins TRBV2 and TRBJ1-1, with D perhaps TRBD1 (5 bases). V lost 3 bases, J lost 5 bases, and 13 bases lay in between. The CDR3 length is 14 residues. Germline CDR1 and CDR2: SNHLY and FYNNEI. CDR3 sequence (DNA): TGTGCCAGCAGTGACGAGGGACTGCGGACTGAAGCTTTCTTT. Amino acids: CASSDEGLRTEAFF.

The CDR3 sequence is CASSNWGEPSTEAFF. The CDR3 nucleotides read TGTGCCAGTAGTAATTGGGGAGAACCCAGCACTGAAGCTTTCTTT. The genes are TRBV19 and TRBJ1-1; D remains unclear. Trimming stripped 4 bases from V and 4 bases from J, with 16 bases between. This CDR3 region has 15 residues. Germline lookup yields CDR1 LNHDA and CDR2 SQIVND (reference sequence).

As to this clone: The same CDR3 can be traced to other DNA sequences in this sample. The chain carries TRBV18 and TRBJ2-1; 7 nucleotides match TRBD1. The V segment lost 3 bases and the J segment 0 bases; nucleotides outside the gene matches: 2. Germline V gene data show CDR1 as KGHSH and CDR2 as LQKENI. The CDR3 spans 15 residues. Written as DNA, the CDR3 is TGTGCCAGCTCACCCCCAGGGGGCTCCTACAATGAGCAGTTCTTC. The encoded protein is CASSPPGGSYNEQFF.

Of note for this clone: This sample includes further DNA sequences coding for the same CDR3. This chain links TRBV5-1 with TRBJ1-4; D not resolved. Trimming removed 5 bases from V and 8 bases from J, with 16 bases in between. Germline V gives CDR1 SGHRS, CDR2 YFSETQ. The CDR3 extends over 14 amino acids. Here the CDR3 reads CASSSGGAGEKLFF. In DNA, the CDR3 is TGCGCCAGCAGTTCCGGCGGTGCGGGGGAAAAACTGTTTTTT.

The chain has TRBV4-1 and TRBJ1-5; 8 bases map to TRBD1. From germline, CDR1 is MGHRA and CDR2 YSYEKL. The CDR3 runs 17 residues. V lost 6 bases, J lost 2 bases, and 12 bases stayed unmatched. The CDR3 nucleotides read TGCGCCAGCAGACCGGGACAGGACTCGGTCGGCAATCAGCCCCAGCATTTT. Residues: CASRPGQDSVGNQPQHF.

The chain links TRBV5-4 to TRBJ1-6, with D unclear. V shed 1 base and J shed 10 bases, with 12 bases lying between them. This CDR3 is built from 14 residues. Germline CDR1 and CDR2: SGHNT and YYREEE (reference sequence). The CDR3 sequence: CASSLWGSDSPLHF. Here the CDR3 DNA reads TGTGCCAGCAGCTTGTGGGGTAGCGACTCACCCCTCCACTTT.

V is TRBV6-5 and J is TRBJ1-4, with 8 positions matching TRBD1. Germline V gives CDR1 MNHEY, CDR2 SVGAGI. Germline trimming cut 2 bases from V and 3 bases from J; bases unmatched to any gene: 5. The CDR3 extends over 16 amino acids. CDR3 residues: CASSYRSGGPNEKLFF. In nucleotides, the CDR3 is TGTGCCAGCAGTTACCGCTCAGGGGGCCCTAATGAAAAACTGTTTTTT.

V usage is TRBV24-1 and J usage is TRBJ2-1, with TRBD2 matching over 9 bases. CDR1 and CDR2 from the germline V gene are KGHDR and SFDVKD. The J segment lost 2 bases and the V segment lost 2 bases, leaving 3 bases of the junction unmatched. This CDR3 comprises 16 residues. CDR3 DNA sequence: TGTGCCACCAGTGATTCCCTAGCGGGGACCTACAATGAGCAGTTCTTC. Protein product: CATSDSLAGTYNEQFF.

The V gene is TRBV30, the J gene TRBJ1-5, with D perhaps TRBD1 (5 bases). The CDR3 length is 16 residues. V gave up 2 bases and J gave up 3 bases, with 17 bases separating them. CDR1 is GTSNPN and CDR2 is SVGIG in the germline V gene (reference sequence). The CDR3 region is CAWSRGGTSFNQPQHF. CDR3 bases: TGTGCCTGGAGTCGTGGTGGGACTTCCTTCAATCAGCCCCAGCATTTT.

The rearrangement uses TRBV15 and TRBJ1-1, with TRBD1 as a possible D gene (5 bases). CDR1 is LNHNV, CDR2 YYDKDF, per germline (reference sequence). The CDR3 is 14 residues long. Trimming shortened V by 0 bases and J by 5 bases, and 10 bases separated the two germline ends. The DNA for the CDR3 is TGTGCCACCAGCAGAGAAGGCAGGGTTACTGAAGCTTTCTTT. Translated: CATSREGRVTEAFF.

This clone was observed once. The chain is built from TRBV2 and TRBJ1-6; TRBD1 agrees at 8 bases. Trimming removed 2 bases from V and 7 bases from J; junction bases left unmatched: 4. The CDR3 contains 15 residues. Per germline, CDR1 SNHLY and CDR2 FYNNEI. The CDR3: CASSERRQGNSPLHF. DNA for the CDR3: TGTGCCAGCAGTGAAAGGAGACAGGGGAATTCACCCCTCCACTTT.

The chain uses TRBV9 and TRBJ1-2, with TRBD1 identical over 11 bases. The CDR3 runs 15 residues. Germline lookup yields CDR1 SGDLS and CDR2 YYNGEE. The junction had 8 bases not matched to a gene; V was cut back by 6 bases and J by 4 bases. The CDR3: CASNDPGQGGYGYTF. The CDR3 coding sequence is TGTGCCAGCAACGACCCGGGACAGGGGGGCTATGGCTACACCTTC.

In nucleotides, the CDR3 is TGTGCCAGCAGCTTGACAGGACAATCCTACGAGCAGTACGTC. The encoded protein is CASSLTGQSYEQYV. V gene TRBV5-6 combines with J gene TRBJ2-7; D perhaps matches TRBD1 (5 bases). Looked up from germline, CDR1 is SGHDT and CDR2 is YYEEEE. The length of the CDR3 is 14 residues. V was pared by 1 base and J by 1 base, with 9 bases between.

The gene calls are TRBV6-6 and TRBJ1-5; no firm D call. Germline values: CDR1 MNHNY, CDR2 SVGAGI (reference sequence). The V and J ends lost 4 bases and 0 bases respectively, with 7 bases between them. This CDR3 has 14 residues. In nucleotides, the CDR3 is TGTGCCAGCAGTTCCTTACATAGCAATCAGCCCCAGCATTTT. Translated: CASSSLHSNQPQHF.

The CDR3 region is CATSRDPREHLSSYEQYV. CDR3 nucleotides: TGTGCCACCAGCAGAGATCCGCGGGAACACCTTAGCTCCTACGAGCAGTACGTC. The chain has TRBV15 and TRBJ2-7; a possible D gene is TRBD2 (6 bases). V lost 0 bases to trimming and J lost 0 bases, with 18 bases between them. Looked up from germline, CDR1 is LNHNV and CDR2 is YYDKDF (reference sequence). The CDR3 loop spans 18 amino acids.

The genes are TRBV2 and TRBJ1-3, with TRBD1 identical over 9 bases. CDR3 length: 14 amino acids. Germline CDR1 is SNHLY and CDR2 is FYNNEI. The trim removed 8 bases at V and 2 bases at J, leaving 4 bases unmatched. The CDR3 nucleotides read TGTGCCAGCGGGGACAGGGTGGCTGGAAACACCATATATTTT. Amino acids: CASGDRVAGNTIYF. The entire variable domain, with the rest obtained from reference TRBV2 and TRBJ1-3, is as follows: EPEVTQTPSHQVTQMGQEVILRCVPISNHLYFYWYRQILGQKVEFLVSFYNNEISEKSEIFDDQFSVERPDGSNFTLKIRSTKLEDSAMYFCASGDRVAGNTIYFGEGSWLTVV.

Only a few counts were recorded for this clone. This chain joins TRBV18 and TRBJ1-2, with 7 bases lining up with TRBD1. There are 14 residues in the CDR3. Germline V gives CDR1 KGHSH, CDR2 LQKENI. The V gene end was trimmed by 6 bases and the J gene end by 6 bases; junction bases not matched to a gene: 10. The CDR3 sequence: CASSTQGDGDGYTF. The CDR3 region has the DNA TGTGCCAGCTCGACCCAGGGGGACGGGGATGGCTACACCTTC.

V gene TRBV2 combines with J gene TRBJ1-4, with a weak D call TRBD1 (5 bases). The CDR3 runs to 14 residues. The V end was cut by 5 bases, the J end by 12 bases, with 19 bases between. Germline-derived CDR1 and CDR2 are SNHLY and FYNNEI. CDR3 nucleotides: TGTGCCAGCAGTCCGGACGGCACCGGGGGGGAACTGTTTTTT. This gives the protein CASSPDGTGGELFF.